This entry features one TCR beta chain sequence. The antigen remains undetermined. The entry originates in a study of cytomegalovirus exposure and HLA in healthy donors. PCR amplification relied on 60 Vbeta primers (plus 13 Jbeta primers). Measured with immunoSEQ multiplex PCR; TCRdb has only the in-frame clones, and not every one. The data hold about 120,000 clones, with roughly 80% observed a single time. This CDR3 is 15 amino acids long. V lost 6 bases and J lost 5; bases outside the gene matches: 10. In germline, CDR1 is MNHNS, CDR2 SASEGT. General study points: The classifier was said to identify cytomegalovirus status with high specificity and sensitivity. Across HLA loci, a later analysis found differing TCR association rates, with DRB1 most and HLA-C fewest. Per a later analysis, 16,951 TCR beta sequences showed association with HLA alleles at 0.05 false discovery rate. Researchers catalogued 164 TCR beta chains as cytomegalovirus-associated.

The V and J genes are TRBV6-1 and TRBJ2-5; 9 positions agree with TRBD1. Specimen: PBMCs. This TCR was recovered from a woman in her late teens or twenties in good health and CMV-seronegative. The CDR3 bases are TGTGCCAGCAGGGCGGGACAGGGTATCACGGAGACCCAGTACTTC. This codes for CASRAGQGITETQYF.